The 24 T cell receptor beta chains listed next were all sequenced from one sample in a study of blood T cell repertoires in COVID-19. Assay used: immunoSEQ multiplex PCR; TCRdb lists only in-frame clones, some missing. The sample lists more than 50,000 clones; over 70% were seen once. Sequencing input: peripheral blood. These receptors all come from a woman aged 70-85 years with acute or convalescent COVID-19.

This chain connects TRBV4-2 to TRBJ1-1, with 7 bases aligning to TRBD1. In germline, CDR1 is LGHNA, CDR2 YNFKEQ. CDR3 length: 20 residues. Trimming took 0 bases from V and 0 from J; bases not matched to a gene: 16. The CDR3 loop is CASSQEIGGGQVRLNTEAFF. The CDR3 region has the DNA TGTGCCAGCAGCCAAGAAATAGGGGGCGGGCAGGTCAGGCTGAACACTGAAGCTTTCTTT.

The chain carries TRBV6-5 and TRBJ2-5, with 8 nucleotides matching TRBD2. CDR1 is MNHEY, CDR2 SVGAGI, per germline. The CDR3 has 16 amino acids. The J segment lost 2 bases and the V segment lost 0 bases, leaving 5 bases of the junction unmatched. The CDR3 nucleotides read TGTGCCAGCAGTTACTCGATAGGCGGGGGGCAAGAGACCCAGTACTTC. Amino acid sequence: CASSYSIGGGQETQYF.

This clone was recorded a few times. This rearrangement joins TRBV12-5 to TRBJ1-1; TRBD1 might be the D (5 bases). The CDR3 loop spans 13 amino acids. Looked up from germline, CDR1 is LGHNT and CDR2 is FRNRAP. V was clipped by 6 bases and J by 3 bases, with 11 bases between them. CDR3 nucleotides: TGTGCTAGTGGGGGGCTTTATGACACTGAAGCTTTCTTT. It is translated as CASGGLYDTEAFF.

The CDR3 spells CASRPGRPQTGAQGRAFF. CDR3 nucleotides: TGCGCCAGCAGACCCGGACGACCCCAGACAGGGGCCCAAGGAAGGGCTTTCTTT. The genes are TRBV5-1 and TRBJ1-1, with 8 bases fitting TRBD1. This CDR3 is 18 amino acids long. Germline CDR1 SGHRS, CDR2 YFSETQ. Trimming at V came to 5 bases and at J to 11 bases, leaving 26 bases not matched to a gene.

This sequence joins TRBV2 and TRBJ1-4; 10 nucleotides line up with TRBD1. Trimming at V came to 2 bases and at J to 8 bases, leaving 11 bases not matched to a gene. This CDR3 contains 17 residues. The germline V gene has CDR1 SNHLY and CDR2 FYNNEI. In DNA, the CDR3 is TGTGCCAGCAGTGAAACCCCGGGACAGGGGTGGAGGGAAAAACTGTTTTTT. Its protein product is CASSETPGQGWREKLFF. The whole variable domain, remainder taken from reference TRBV2 and TRBJ1-4, is EPEVTQTPSHQVTQMGQEVILRCVPISNHLYFYWYRQILGQKVEFLVSFYNNEISEKSEIFDDQFSVERPDGSNFTLKIRSTKLEDSAMYFCASSETPGQGWREKLFFGSGTQLSVL.

This clone was observed a handful of times. This chain joins TRBV7-6 and TRBJ2-3, with 10 bases aligning to TRBD1. Trimming at V came to 3 bases and at J to 6 bases, leaving 12 bases not matched to a gene. The germline CDR1 and CDR2 sequences are SGHVS and FNYEAQ. CDR3 length: 17 amino acids. Here the CDR3 reads CASSLGQGPSLEDTQYF. The CDR3 DNA reads as TGTGCCAGCAGCTTGGGACAGGGGCCATCTCTTGAGGATACGCAGTATTTT.

This clone has ten or more counts. The CDR3 here is CASSLVIWSGETLTNYGYTF. The CDR3 DNA is TGTGCCAGCAGCTTAGTGATTTGGTCAGGGGAAACCTTAACTAACTATGGCTACACCTTC. The chain has TRBV7-6 and TRBJ1-2, with D possibly matching TRBD1 (6 bases). This CDR3 has 20 residues. Trimming stripped 1 base from V and 0 bases from J, with 24 bases between. Germline V gene data show CDR1 as SGHVS and CDR2 as FNYEAQ.

This rearrangement joins TRBV11-3 to TRBJ1-1; D call uncertain. Germline V lookup: CDR1 SGHNT, CDR2 YENEEA. The CDR3 extends over 13 amino acids. V lost 2 bases, J lost 2 bases, and 6 bases lay in between. CDR3: CASSLQLNTEAFF. The DNA of the CDR3 is TGTGCCAGCAGCTTACAGTTAAACACTGAAGCTTTCTTT.

CDR3 sequence: CASSAGPGLEYNEQFF. The CDR3, as DNA: TGTGCCAGCAGCGCGGGGCCGGGACTAGAGTACAATGAGCAGTTCTTC. The genes are TRBV9 and TRBJ2-1; TRBD2 matches at 8 bases. V shed 3 bases and J 4 bases; nucleotides not matched to a gene: 9. Germline values: CDR1 SGDLS, CDR2 YYNGEE. The CDR3 consists of 16 residues.

The gene calls are TRBV24-1 and TRBJ2-5, with 7 positions matching TRBD1. Germline trimming cut 5 bases from V and 2 bases from J; bases unmatched to any gene: 4. This CDR3 spans 14 amino acids. Germline V gives CDR1 KGHDR, CDR2 SFDVKD. The CDR3 loop is CATSVPGQQETQYF. The CDR3 DNA follows: TGTGCCACCAGTGTCCCGGGACAGCAAGAGACCCAGTACTTC.

This clone was detected only a few times. CDR3: CATSASSGGPFLETQYF. The CDR3 coding sequence is TGTGCCACCAGTGCATCAAGCGGGGGTCCATTTTTGGAGACCCAGTACTTC. This chain uses TRBV24-1 with TRBJ2-5, with 8 nucleotides matching TRBD2. V lost 5 bases to trimming and J lost 5 bases; unmatched junction nucleotides: 15. This CDR3 is built from 17 residues. Germline CDR1 and CDR2: KGHDR and SFDVKD.

The chain combines TRBV5-1 with TRBJ2-3; D may be TRBD1 (6 bases). Germline V gives CDR1 SGHRS, CDR2 YFSETQ. Deletions cut 2 bases from V and 1 base from J, with 17 bases between. The length of the CDR3 is 17 residues. DNA for the CDR3: TGCGCCAGCAGCTTTACCGTTACAGGGTTCCGCACAGATACGCAGTATTTT. Protein product: CASSFTVTGFRTDTQYF.

The chain employs TRBV3-1 (or the pseudogene TRBV3-2) and TRBJ2-1, with D possibly being TRBD1 (5 bases). The V and J ends lost 6 bases and 2 bases respectively, with 11 bases between them. The CDR3 runs to 14 residues. CDR1 is LGHDT, CDR2 YNNKEL, per germline (reference sequence). CDR3 bases: TGTGCCAGCAGGGAAAAACAGGCCTACAATGAGCAGTTCTTC. Amino acid sequence: CASREKQAYNEQFF.

The J gene is TRBJ1-2, the V gene TRBV14, with D perhaps matching TRBD1 (5 bases). The length of the CDR3 is 13 residues. Germline V CDR1 and CDR2: SGHDN, FVKESK. V lost 1 base and J lost 6, with 9 bases in between. This chain's CDR3 is CASSQAGAHGYTF. CDR3 coding DNA: TGTGCCAGCAGCCAAGCTGGGGCACATGGCTACACCTTC. The complete variable domain, with remaining parts taken from reference TRBV14 and TRBJ1-2, reads EAGVTQFPSHSVIEKGQTVTLRCDPISGHDNLYWYRRVMGKEIKFLLHFVKESKQDESGMPNNRFLAERTGGTYSTLKVQPAELEDSGVYFCASSQAGAHGYTFGSGTRLTVV.

The J gene is TRBJ2-2, the V gene TRBV14; 8 bases are a match to TRBD1. Looked up from germline, CDR1 is SGHDN and CDR2 is FVKESK. V was clipped by 6 bases and J by 5 bases; unmatched bases: 5. The CDR3 has 14 amino acids. The CDR3 protein is CASRRTGRTGELFF. The CDR3 region has the DNA TGTGCCAGCAGACGGACAGGGAGGACCGGGGAGCTGTTTTTT.

The chain uses TRBV19 and TRBJ1-1, with 7 nucleotides matching TRBD1. The CDR3 is 15 residues long. With 3 bases clipped from V and 0 bases from J, the junction kept 4 bases outside the gene matches. Germline V gene data show CDR1 as LNHDA and CDR2 as SQIVND (reference sequence). Here the CDR3 DNA reads TGTGCCAGTAGTATCACAGGGGTTATGAACACTGAAGCTTTCTTT. Its translation: CASSITGVMNTEAFF.

The CDR3, as DNA: TGTGCCAGCAGTGACAGGGGTTATGTGAACACTGAAGCTTTCTTT. It yields the protein CASSDRGYVNTEAFF. The chain links TRBV2 to TRBJ1-1; possible D gene TRBD1, 6 bases. Trimming shortened V by 3 bases and J by 0 bases, and 11 bases separated the two germline ends. This CDR3 spans 15 amino acids. The germline CDR1 and CDR2 sequences are SNHLY and FYNNEI.

The chain uses TRBV4-1 and TRBJ1-4; 10 bases are shared with TRBD1. Germline V lookup: CDR1 MGHRA, CDR2 YSYEKL. The CDR3 is 20 residues long. With V trimmed by 4 bases and J by 3 bases, 17 bases remained unmatched. The CDR3 spells CASSRSGTGEFEAPNEKLFF. The CDR3 nucleotides are TGCGCCAGCAGCCGATCCGGGACAGGGGAGTTTGAGGCGCCTAATGAAAAACTGTTTTTT.

This sequence joins TRBV18 and TRBJ1-1; perhaps TRBD1 as D (5 bases). CDR3 size: 15 residues. Germline CDR1 and CDR2: KGHSH and LQKENI. V lost 2 bases to trimming and J lost 0 bases, with 10 bases between them. The CDR3 sequence: CASSPNGGMNTEAFF. The CDR3 DNA reads TGTGCCAGCTCACCAAACGGGGGGATGAACACTGAAGCTTTCTTT. The whole variable domain, remainder taken from reference TRBV18 and TRBJ1-1, is NAGVMQNPRHLVRRRGQEARLRCSPMKGHSHVYWYRQLPEEGLKFMVYLQKENIIDESGMPKERFSAEFPKEGPSILRIQQVVRGDSAAYFCASSPNGGMNTEAFFGQGTRLTVV.

The rearrangement links TRBV7-9 to TRBJ2-7, with 9 positions matching TRBD1. The junction had 7 bases not matched to a gene; V was cut back by 5 bases and J by 5 bases. Germline V gene lookup returns CDR1 SEHNR and CDR2 FQNEAQ (reference sequence). CDR3 size: 14 residues. CDR3 sequence (DNA): TGTGCCAGCAGCCTACGCACAGGGGGCGACGAGCAGTACGTC. It encodes CASSLRTGGDEQYV.

The chain joins TRBV18 to TRBJ1-1; D gene unclear. Trimming removed 2 bases from V and 11 bases from J, with 18 bases in between. The CDR3 runs to 14 residues. CDR1 and CDR2 from the germline V gene are KGHSH and LQKENI. For the CDR3, the DNA is TGTGCCAGCTCACCAATTAGAGGAGGGTTCGACGCTTTCTTT. As protein: CASSPIRGGFDAFF.

The chain carries TRBV2 and TRBJ2-5; TRBD2 is a possible D gene (6 bases). Germline-derived CDR1 and CDR2 are SNHLY and FYNNEI. V lost 6 bases and J 4 bases, leaving 12 bases between the germline ends. This CDR3 has 13 residues. The CDR3 nucleotides read TGTGCCAGCAGCGGGCAGGGAGGAGAGACCCAGTACTTC. Protein: CASSGQGGETQYF.

The chain recombines TRBV7-9 with TRBJ1-1, with D maybe TRBD1 (5 bases). The V end lost 4 bases, the J end lost 5 bases, and 14 bases lay between the germline ends. This CDR3 comprises 14 residues. Germline-derived CDR1 and CDR2 are SEHNR and FQNEAQ (reference sequence). The DNA for the CDR3 is TGTGCCAGCAGCTGGGGCGAGGGACTGACTGAAGCTTTCTTT. The encoded protein is CASSWGEGLTEAFF.

The V call is TRBV24-1, the J call TRBJ2-3; 7 bases are a match to TRBD1. The CDR3 totals 20 residues. Germline CDR1 and CDR2: KGHDR and SFDVKD. V lost 1 base, J lost 0 bases, and 15 bases stayed unmatched. The CDR3 is CATSDFPGTVDAPSTDTQYF. The CDR3 coding sequence is TGTGCCACCAGTGATTTCCCCGGGACAGTCGACGCGCCTAGCACAGATACGCAGTATTTT.